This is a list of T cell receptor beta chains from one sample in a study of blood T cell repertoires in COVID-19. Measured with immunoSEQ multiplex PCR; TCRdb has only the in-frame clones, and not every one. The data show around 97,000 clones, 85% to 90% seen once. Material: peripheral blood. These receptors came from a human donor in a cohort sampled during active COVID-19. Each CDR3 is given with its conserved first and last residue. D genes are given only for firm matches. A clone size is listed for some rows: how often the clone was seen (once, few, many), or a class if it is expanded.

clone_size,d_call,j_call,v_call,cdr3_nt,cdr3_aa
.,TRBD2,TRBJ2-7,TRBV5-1,TGCGCCAGCAGCGTTCCTGAGGGACTAGCGGGGGAAGAGCAGTACTTC,CASSVPEGLAGEEQYF
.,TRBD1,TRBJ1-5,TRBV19,TGTGCCAGTACCGTGGACAGGGTCAGTCAGCCCCAGCATTTT,CASTVDRVSQPQHF
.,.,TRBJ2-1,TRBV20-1,TGCAGTGCTAGTGCGGTTAGCTCCTACAATGAGCAGTTCTTC,CSASAVSSYNEQFF
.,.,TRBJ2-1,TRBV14,TGTGCCAGCAGCCAAGATATGAGGGGGGGATCCTACAATGAGCAGTTCTTC,CASSQDMRGGSYNEQFF
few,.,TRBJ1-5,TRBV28,TGTGCCAGCAGCTCAGGGGCGACCAATCAGCCCCAGCATTTT,CASSSGATNQPQHF
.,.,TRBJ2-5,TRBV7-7,TGTGCTAGCATCCTACGGGGTTCTGAACAAGAGACCCAGTACTTC,CASILRGSEQETQYF
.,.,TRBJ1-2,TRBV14,TGTGCCAGCAGCCAAGATCTGGCGGGAAACAGCGGCTACACCTTC,CASSQDLAGNSGYTF
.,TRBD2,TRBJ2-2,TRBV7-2,TGTGCCAGCAGCTTAGCGGCTAGCGGGAGTACCGGGGAGCTGTTTTTT,CASSLAASGSTGELFF
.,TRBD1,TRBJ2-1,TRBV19,TGTGCCAGTGCCCAACAGGGGGCTATTAACAATGAGCAGTTCTTC,CASAQQGAINNEQFF
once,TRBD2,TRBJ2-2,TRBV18,TGTGCCAGCTCACCCACTAGCGGTCAGAACACCGGGGAGCTGTTTTTT,CASSPTSGQNTGELFF
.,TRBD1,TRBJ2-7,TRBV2,TGTGCCAGCAGTGAATGGGACAGGATCTACGAGCAGTACTTC,CASSEWDRIYEQYF
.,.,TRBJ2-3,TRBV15,TGTGCCACCAGCAGAGAGAGGGCTAGCACAGATACGCAGTATTTT,CATSRERASTDTQYF
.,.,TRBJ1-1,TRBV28,TGTGCCAGCGCATGGCACAGGGAAGCTTTCTTT,CASAWHREAFF
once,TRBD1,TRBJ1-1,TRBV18,TGTGCCAGCTCTAGGACAGGGGAGAACACTGAAGCTTTCTTT,CASSRTGENTEAFF
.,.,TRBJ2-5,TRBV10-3,TGTGCCATACGCGGGACGGAACAAGAGACCCAGTACTTC,CAIRGTEQETQYF
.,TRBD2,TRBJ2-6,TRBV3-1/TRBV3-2,TGTGCCAGCAGCCAAGGTATTCTAGCGGGAGCTGGGGCCAACGTCCTGACTTTC,CASSQGILAGAGANVLTF
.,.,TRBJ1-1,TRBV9,TGTGCCAGCAGCGCCCAGGGGAGTACGAACACTGAAGCTTTCTTT,CASSAQGSTNTEAFF
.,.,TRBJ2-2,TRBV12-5,TGTGCTAGTGGTTCGGAGGGAATGGGGCGGACCGGGGAGCTGTTTTTT,CASGSEGMGRTGELFF
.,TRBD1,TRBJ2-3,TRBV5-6,TGTGCCAGCAGCTTCGACAGGGGGGTCGACGCGCAGTATTTT,CASSFDRGVDAQYF
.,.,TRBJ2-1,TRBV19,TGTGCCAGTAGTATCGAGGGCCACAATGAGCAGTTCTTC,CASSIEGHNEQFF
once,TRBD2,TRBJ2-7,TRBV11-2,TGTGCCAGCAGCTTAGTCTTTAGCGGGGGTGGGTCCTACGAGCAGTACTTC,CASSLVFSGGGSYEQYF
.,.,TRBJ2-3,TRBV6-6,TGTGCCAGCAGTTACTCGATAACCAGGGACACAGATACGCAGTATTTT,CASSYSITRDTDTQYF
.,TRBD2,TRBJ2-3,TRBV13,TGTGCCCGCAGCTTCGCCGGGGGCGGGGGGCCGGAAGATACGCAGTATTTT,CARSFAGGGGPEDTQYF
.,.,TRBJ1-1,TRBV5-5,TGTGCCAGCAGCAAAGCCTACAGGGCCATGAACACTGAAGCTTTCTTT,CASSKAYRAMNTEAFF
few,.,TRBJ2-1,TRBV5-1,TGCGCCAGCAGCTCCCTCAGTAATGAGCAGTTCTTC,CASSSLSNEQFF
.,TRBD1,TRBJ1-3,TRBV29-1,TGCAGCGTGGCCCGGACAGGCTCTGGAAACACCATATATTTT,CSVARTGSGNTIYF
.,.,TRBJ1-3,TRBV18,TGTGCCAGCTCACCAGCCGACAGAAACACCATATATTTT,CASSPADRNTIYF
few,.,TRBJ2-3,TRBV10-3,TGTGCCATCAGTGAGGACAGTCGCTGGACAGATACGCAGTATTTT,CAISEDSRWTDTQYF